Each of the 20 T cell receptor beta chains below was sequenced from the same sample in a study of blood T cell repertoires in COVID-19. Generated by immunoSEQ multiplex PCR, the TCRdb table keeps only in-frame clones and is missing some. The sample has fewer than 300,000 clones; about nine tenths are singletons. The sequenced sample consisted of PBMCs or T cells enriched from blood (not recorded which). The receptors here all came from a woman aged 40 to 50 with acute COVID-19.

This chain joins TRBV7-9 and TRBJ1-1; possible D gene TRBD1, 5 bases. V lost 2 bases, J lost 3 bases, and 10 bases lay in between. This CDR3 spans 14 amino acids. Per the germline V gene, CDR1 is SEHNR and CDR2 is FQNEAQ (reference sequence). For the CDR3, the DNA is TGTGCCAGCAGCTTACCAGGGTGGGACACTGAAGCTTTCTTT. This codes for CASSLPGWDTEAFF.

The chain has TRBV28 and TRBJ2-7; D is uncertain. Trimming took 0 bases from V and 0 from J, leaving 6 bases between them. The germline V gene encodes CDR1 MDHEN and CDR2 SYDVKM. CDR3 size: 14 residues. The CDR3 nucleotides read TGTGCCAGCAGTTTATGGGCCAGCTCCTACGAGCAGTACTTC. It is translated as CASSLWASSYEQYF.

V usage is TRBV30 and J usage is TRBJ1-5; TRBD1 matches 7 bases. Losses at the gene ends were 1 base for V and 6 bases for J; bases not matched to a gene: 3. CDR1 GTSNPN and CDR2 SVGIG come from the germline V gene (reference sequence). The CDR3 runs 13 residues. The CDR3 sequence is CAWSATGSQPQHF. The CDR3 nucleotides are TGTGCCTGGAGTGCGACAGGGTCTCAGCCCCAGCATTTT.

This clone was seen ten or more times. V is TRBV4-1 and J is TRBJ1-4; 9 bases agree with TRBD1. The germline V gene has CDR1 MGHRA and CDR2 YSYEKL. This CDR3 has 17 amino acids. Unmatched junction bases numbered 9, after V lost 2 bases and J lost 5 bases. CDR3 in DNA: TGCGCCAGCAGCCAAACTCTCCCGGGACAGGGAAATGAAAAACTGTTTTTT. Residues: CASSQTLPGQGNEKLFF.

The CDR3 DNA follows: TGTGCCAGCAGCTTAGTTTACGGGAACACTGAAGCTTTCTTT. This translates into CASSLVYGNTEAFF. This sequence joins TRBV7-9 and TRBJ1-1; no clear D gene. The CDR3 extends over 14 amino acids. The V end was cut by 1 base, the J end by 1 base, with 7 bases between. Germline CDR1 is SEHNR and CDR2 is FQNEAQ (reference sequence).

This chain connects TRBV6-5 to TRBJ1-1; 9 bases fit TRBD1. Germline CDR1 is MNHEY and CDR2 is SVGAGI. The CDR3 length is 15 residues. V shed 4 bases and J 5 bases; nucleotides not matched to a gene: 8. CDR3 sequence: CASSSSRDRETEAFF. The CDR3 DNA sequence: TGTGCCAGCAGTTCCTCCCGGGACAGGGAGACTGAAGCTTTCTTT.

This clone was found once. This chain uses TRBV15 with TRBJ1-4; 8 nucleotides agree with TRBD1. Per germline, CDR1 LNHNV and CDR2 YYDKDF (reference sequence). The J segment lost 7 bases and the V segment lost 3 bases, leaving 7 bases of the junction unmatched. The CDR3 is made up of 15 amino acids. CDR3 sequence reads: CATSSYDRGVEKLFF. The CDR3 nucleotides are TGTGCCACCAGCAGTTATGACAGGGGAGTTGAAAAACTGTTTTTT.

The CDR3 region has the DNA TGCAGCGGCGCTGGGACTAGCGCGGATGAAAAACTGTTTTTT. Translated, it gives CSGAGTSADEKLFF. V usage is TRBV29-1 and J usage is TRBJ1-4, with D perhaps TRBD1 (5 bases). V lost 7 bases and J 6 bases, leaving 18 bases between the germline ends. CDR1 is SQVTM and CDR2 is ANQGSEA in the germline V gene. The CDR3 has 14 amino acids.

The J gene is TRBJ2-1, the V gene TRBV11-3; 8 bases align to TRBD2. The germline V gene has CDR1 SGHNT and CDR2 YENEEA. Trimming removed 4 bases from V and 5 bases from J; junction bases left unmatched: 19. The CDR3 is made up of 19 amino acids. CDR3 amino acids: CASSSPSRGAGVSHNEQFF. In nucleotides, the CDR3 is TGTGCCAGCAGCTCCCCGAGCCGAGGAGCGGGAGTATCCCACAATGAGCAGTTCTTC.

The J gene is TRBJ2-7, the V gene TRBV20-1, with D perhaps matching TRBD2 (6 bases). The V and J ends lost 5 bases and 3 bases respectively, with 8 bases between them. The CDR3 extends over 11 amino acids. CDR1 DFQATT and CDR2 SNEGSKA come from the germline V gene (reference sequence). The CDR3 DNA follows: TGCAGTGCTGCGGGGCTCTACGAGCAGTACTTC. Its protein is CSAAGLYEQYF.

The chain is built from TRBV9 and TRBJ1-2; 7 bases agree with TRBD1. The ends lost 0 bases at V and 4 bases at J; junction bases unmatched: 6. This CDR3 spans 15 amino acids. Per germline, CDR1 SGDLS and CDR2 YYNGEE. The DNA of the CDR3 is TGTGCCAGCAGCGTAGCTTTCGCAGGGGGCTATGGCTACACCTTC. It is translated as CASSVAFAGGYGYTF.

The CDR3 loop is CASSVASSPSGNTIYF. The DNA for the CDR3 is TGTGCCAGCAGCGTAGCTAGCTCACCTTCTGGAAACACCATATATTTT. The chain couples TRBV9 to TRBJ1-3; D is ambiguous. This CDR3 region has 16 residues. Germline CDR1 SGDLS, CDR2 YYNGEE. V lost 0 bases and J 1 base, leaving 11 bases between the germline ends.

This chain links TRBV27 with TRBJ2-5; 8 nucleotides agree with TRBD2. This CDR3 region has 13 residues. The V segment lost 4 bases and the J segment 4 bases; nucleotides outside the gene matches: 2. Germline-derived CDR1 and CDR2 are MNHEY and SMNVEV (reference sequence). The CDR3: CASSYREGETQYF. For the CDR3, the DNA is TGTGCCAGCAGTTATCGGGAGGGAGAGACCCAGTACTTC.

The V call is TRBV3-1 (or the pseudogene TRBV3-2), the J call TRBJ1-1; TRBD1 aligns across 9 bases. Germline CDR1 is LGHDT and CDR2 is YNNKEL (reference sequence). The CDR3 is made up of 19 amino acids. V shed 0 bases, J shed 3 bases, and the junction held 14 bases outside the gene matches. The DNA of the CDR3 is TGTGCCAGCAGCCAAGATCTGGGCCCCGGGACAGGGCTGGACACTGAAGCTTTCTTT. It translates to CASSQDLGPGTGLDTEAFF.

This clone showed up just once. This chain links TRBV6-4 with TRBJ1-5; no firm D call. CDR1 and CDR2 from the germline V gene are MRHNA and SNTAGT. CDR3 size: 13 residues. Between the trimmed V and J ends, which lost 4 bases and 4 bases, there was a span of 8 bases. Written as DNA, the CDR3 is TGTGCCAGCAGTGCGTCGGGAAATCAGCCCCAGCATTTT. Residues: CASSASGNQPQHF.

J is TRBJ2-2 and V is TRBV27; D remains unclear. V was cut by 0 bases and J by 6 bases, with 11 bases left in between. Germline-derived CDR1 and CDR2 are MNHEY and SMNVEV (reference sequence). The length of the CDR3 is 15 residues. CDR3 sequence: CASSLSGRYPGELFF. As DNA, the CDR3 is TGTGCCAGCAGTTTATCGGGCAGGTACCCCGGGGAGCTGTTTTTT.

This sequence joins TRBV3-1 (or the pseudogene TRBV3-2) and TRBJ1-1; D possibly corresponds to TRBD1 (6 bases). This CDR3 region has 12 residues. Per germline, CDR1 LGHDT and CDR2 YNNKEL (reference sequence). Between the trimmed V and J ends, which lost 0 bases and 12 bases, there was a span of 11 bases. CDR3 residues: CASSQDLWGPFF. In DNA, the CDR3 is TGTGCCAGCAGCCAAGATCTTTGGGGGCCTTTCTTT.

V usage is TRBV9 and J usage is TRBJ2-7; D might be TRBD2 (7 bases). CDR3 length: 15 amino acids. Germline CDR1 is SGDLS and CDR2 is YYNGEE. The V and J ends lost 0 bases and 1 base respectively, with 11 bases between them. The CDR3 sequence: CASSVGRGLSYEQYF. The CDR3 DNA follows: TGTGCCAGCAGCGTAGGGCGGGGGCTATCCTACGAGCAGTACTTC.

This chain connects TRBV11-2 to TRBJ1-2; D remains ambiguous. Between the trimmed V and J ends, which lost 1 base and 0 bases, there was a span of 6 bases. There are 14 residues in the CDR3. Germline values: CDR1 SGHAT, CDR2 FQNNGV. The CDR3 sequence: CASSLGASNYGYTF. Written as DNA, the CDR3 is TGTGCCAGCAGCTTAGGGGCCTCTAACTATGGCTACACCTTC.

The CDR3 bases are TGCGCCAGCAGTGGTACAGGGCTCACTGAAGCTTTCTTT. Its translation is CASSGTGLTEAFF. The gene calls are TRBV10-1 and TRBJ1-1, with D tentatively TRBD1 (6 bases). Per germline, CDR1 WNHNN and CDR2 SYGVQD (reference sequence). V was clipped by 4 bases and J by 4 bases, with 10 bases between them. The length of the CDR3 is 13 residues.